A single sample gave rise to the 13 T cell receptor beta chains below, sequenced in a study of beta chain features in type 1 diabetes. What was sequenced were expressed TCRB transcripts, since all of the isolated RNA had been reverse transcribed. Libraries were prepared by immunoSEQ multiplex PCR; TCRdb keeps only in-frame clonotypes and omits some of them. The sample holds about 150,000 clones, around 50% seen once. The specimen sequenced was Tregs from blood. These TCRs come from a man aged 18 to 29 in good health.

This clone was seen more than once but under ten times. The chain carries TRBV7-9 and TRBJ2-3, with 10 bases fitting TRBD2. This CDR3 has 15 amino acids. CDR1 is SEHNR, CDR2 FQNEAQ, per germline (reference sequence). Trimming took 0 bases from V and 4 from J; bases not matched to a gene: 1. This CDR3 is CASSLALAGADTQYF. CDR3 in DNA: TGTGCCAGCAGCTTAGCCCTAGCGGGAGCAGATACGCAGTATTTT.

The rearrangement uses TRBV2 and TRBJ2-5; possible D gene TRBD1, 5 bases. Germline lookup yields CDR1 SNHLY and CDR2 FYNNEI. This CDR3 region has 14 residues. Trimming removed 11 bases from V and 0 bases from J, with 16 bases in between. Written as DNA, the CDR3 is TGTGCCCTATTAGACAGCCTGAACCAAGAGACCCAGTACTTC. Translated: CALLDSLNQETQYF.

The chain uses TRBV4-2 and TRBJ2-7; 8 bases align to TRBD2. Per germline, CDR1 LGHNA and CDR2 YNFKEQ. With 1 base clipped from V and 9 bases from J, the junction kept 14 bases outside the gene matches. This CDR3 comprises 16 residues. The CDR3: CASSQGVLGTRSGQYF. For the CDR3, the DNA is TGTGCCAGCAGCCAAGGTGTACTCGGGACTAGGAGCGGGCAGTACTTC.

This rearrangement joins TRBV29-1 to TRBJ2-2, with D possibly being TRBD1 (6 bases). In germline, CDR1 is SQVTM, CDR2 ANQGSEA. The CDR3 sequence is 14 residues long. Between the trimmed V and J ends, which lost 4 bases and 5 bases, there was a span of 14 bases. The DNA for the CDR3 is TGCAGCGTTGGTCAGGGGACGAGGACCGGGGAGCTGTTTTTT. This sequence encodes CSVGQGTRTGELFF.

This sequence joins TRBV7-2 and TRBJ2-3, with unresolved D. V lost 5 bases, J lost 6 bases, and 6 bases lay in between. The CDR3 covers 11 residues. Germline lookup yields CDR1 SGHTA and CDR2 FQGNSA. CDR3 nucleotide sequence: TGTGCCAGCAGCAACTTGGATACGCAGTATTTT. Its translation is CASSNLDTQYF.

The CDR3 is CAWTPGQVNTEAFF. CDR3 nucleotides: TGTGCCTGGACACCGGGACAGGTGAACACTGAAGCTTTCTTT. The V call is TRBV30, the J call TRBJ1-1; 8 nucleotides match TRBD1. Germline-derived CDR1 and CDR2 are GTSNPN and SVGIG (reference sequence). The CDR3 length is 14 residues. V was pared by 4 bases and J by 0 bases, with 4 bases of the junction left unmatched. The complete variable domain, with remaining parts taken from reference TRBV30 and TRBJ1-1, reads SQTIHQWPATLVQPVGSPLSLECTVEGTSNPNLYWYRQAAGRGLQLLFYSVGIGQISSEVPQNLSASRPQDRQFILSSKKLLLSDSGFYLCAWTPGQVNTEAFFGQGTRLTVV.

This clone has a handful of counts. The genes are TRBV28 and TRBJ1-5; 7 nucleotides line up with TRBD1. The CDR3 extends over 16 amino acids. Per germline, CDR1 MDHEN and CDR2 SYDVKM. Losses at the gene ends were 4 bases for V and 0 bases for J; bases not matched to a gene: 6. The CDR3 DNA follows: TGTGCCAGCAGTTCTGGACAGGCCCATAGCAATCAGCCCCAGCATTTT. Its protein product is CASSSGQAHSNQPQHF. Based on the CDR3 plus reference TRBV28 and TRBJ1-5, the full variable domain is DVKVTQSSRYLVKRTGEKVFLECVQDMDHENMFWYRQDPGLGLRLIYFSYDVKMKEKGDIPEGYSVSREKKERFSLILESASTNQTSMYLCASSSGQAHSNQPQHFGDGTRLSIL.

J is TRBJ1-6 and V is TRBV10-3; a weak D match, TRBD1 (5 bases). Trimming removed 2 bases from V and 7 bases from J, with 6 bases in between. From germline, CDR1 is ENHRY and CDR2 SYGVKD. The CDR3 has 13 amino acids. In DNA form, the CDR3 reads TGTGCCATCAGTGAGGGGGGGAATTCACCCCTCCACTTT. Its translation is CAISEGGNSPLHF.

V and J are TRBV28 and TRBJ1-4; D is perhaps TRBD1 (5 bases). The germline gives CDR1 MDHEN, CDR2 SYDVKM. The CDR3 has 15 residues. The V and J ends lost 5 bases and 10 bases respectively, with 20 bases between them. The CDR3 reads CASSPGTARWGKLFF. CDR3 DNA sequence: TGTGCCAGCAGTCCCGGGACTGCTCGCTGGGGAAAACTGTTTTTT.

The chain recombines TRBV12-5 with TRBJ2-5, with D perhaps TRBD2 (5 bases). Trimming stripped 4 bases from V and 5 bases from J, with 11 bases between. Per the germline V gene, CDR1 is LGHNT and CDR2 is FRNRAP. The CDR3 consists of 13 residues. The CDR3 DNA follows: TGTGCTAGTGGTTCCGCGGGTCGCGAGACCCAGTACTTC. Translated: CASGSAGRETQYF.

The chain has TRBV29-1 and TRBJ2-1; D possibly corresponds to TRBD2 (5 bases). This CDR3 is 16 amino acids long. V was shortened by 7 bases and J by 1 base, with 20 bases between the two germline ends. CDR1 is SQVTM, CDR2 ANQGSEA, per germline. CDR3 in DNA: TGCAGCGCCCGGGTTCTCCAGCCGGGGTCCTACAATGAGCAGTTCTTC. It yields the protein CSARVLQPGSYNEQFF.

This clone was recorded a few times. This chain connects TRBV5-8 to TRBJ1-2; tentatively, D is TRBD1 (6 bases). The CDR3 totals 15 residues. V was trimmed by 1 base and J by 2 bases, leaving 12 bases between them. Germline loops: CDR1 SGHTS, CDR2 YDEGEE. The CDR3, as DNA: TGTGCCAGCAGCTTGCGTTCCGGGACAAACTATGGCTACACCTTC. Translated, it gives CASSLRSGTNYGYTF.

The V gene is TRBV30, the J gene TRBJ2-2; D possibly corresponds to TRBD1 (6 bases). There are 15 residues in the CDR3. Trimming cost V 0 bases and J 4 bases, with 12 bases left between them. Germline loops: CDR1 GTSNPN, CDR2 SVGIG (reference sequence). CDR3 in amino acids: CAWSVEGGATGELFF. CDR3 sequence (DNA): TGTGCCTGGAGTGTCGAAGGGGGTGCCACCGGGGAGCTGTTTTTT. Combining the CDR3 with reference TRBV30 and TRBJ2-2 gives the whole variable domain SQTIHQWPATLVQPVGSPLSLECTVEGTSNPNLYWYRQAAGRGLQLLFYSVGIGQISSEVPQNLSASRPQDRQFILSSKKLLLSDSGFYLCAWSVEGGATGELFFGEGSRLTVL.